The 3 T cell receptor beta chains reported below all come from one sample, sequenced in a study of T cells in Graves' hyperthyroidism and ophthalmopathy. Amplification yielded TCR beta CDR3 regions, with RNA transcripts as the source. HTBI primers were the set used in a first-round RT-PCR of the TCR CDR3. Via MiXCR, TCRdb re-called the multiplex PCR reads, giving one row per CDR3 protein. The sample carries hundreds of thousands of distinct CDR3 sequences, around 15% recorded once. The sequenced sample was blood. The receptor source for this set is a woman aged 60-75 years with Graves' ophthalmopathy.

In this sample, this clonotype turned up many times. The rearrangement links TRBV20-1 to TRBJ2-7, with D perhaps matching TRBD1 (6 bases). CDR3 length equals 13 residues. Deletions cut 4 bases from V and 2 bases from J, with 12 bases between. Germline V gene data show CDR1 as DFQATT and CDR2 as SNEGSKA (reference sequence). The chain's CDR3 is CSATPGVTYEQYF. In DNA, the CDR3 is TGCAGTGCTACCCCAGGGGTTACCTACGAGCAGTACTTC.

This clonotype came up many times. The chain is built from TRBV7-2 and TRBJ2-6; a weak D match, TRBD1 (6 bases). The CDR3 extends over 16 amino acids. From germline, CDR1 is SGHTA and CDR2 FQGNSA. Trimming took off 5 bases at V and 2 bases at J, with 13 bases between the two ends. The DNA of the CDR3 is TGTGCCAGCAGCGCCAGAACAGGGACTGGGGCCAACGTCCTGACTTTC. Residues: CASSARTGTGANVLTF.

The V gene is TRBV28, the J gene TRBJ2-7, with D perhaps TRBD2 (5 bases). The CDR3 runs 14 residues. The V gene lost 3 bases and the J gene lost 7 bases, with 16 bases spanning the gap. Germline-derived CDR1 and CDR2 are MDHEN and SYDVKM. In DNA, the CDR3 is TGTGCCAGCAGTTTTTCGAGGGTTCTTCAGGAGCAGTACTTC. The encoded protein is CASSFSRVLQEQYF.